Shown below are 12 T cell receptor beta chains from a single sample sequenced in a study of T-cell reconstitution after alpha-beta-depleted transplantation in children. Preparation of the TCRbeta library was carried out with unique molecular identifiers. A single record per CDR3 protein comes from TCRdb applying MiXCR to the PCR reads. There are approximately 230,000 distinct CDR3 sequences in the sample; over 20% occur only once, and around 2.5% lies in the top ten. Sequenced here: PBMCs, sampled before TCRalphabeta/CD19-depleted stem cell transplant. These receptors were taken from a girl aged 2-10 years with Fanconi anemia, due to receive a stem cell transplant.

V is TRBV4-2 and J is TRBJ1-1; D may be TRBD1 (5 bases). Trimming took 1 base from V and 0 from J, leaving 12 bases between them. The germline V gene has CDR1 LGHNA and CDR2 YNFKEQ. This CDR3 has 16 residues. The CDR3 DNA reads as TGTGCCAGCAGCCAAGTAGGGGAGGGGCTGAACACTGAAGCTTTCTTT. Protein sequence: CASSQVGEGLNTEAFF.

This clonotype was picked up a small number of times. V and J are TRBV12-3 or TRBV12-4 and TRBJ1-2, with D maybe TRBD1 (5 bases). Trimming left V 2 bases short and J 3 bases short, with 10 bases between. This CDR3 has 14 residues. Here the CDR3 reads CASSLLRADYGYTF. The CDR3 bases are TGTGCCAGCAGTTTACTCAGGGCCGACTATGGCTACACCTTC.

The V and J genes are TRBV6-1 and TRBJ1-1, with D unclear. Germline CDR1 MNHNS, CDR2 SASEGT. Trimming shortened V by 8 bases and J by 7 bases, and 8 bases separated the two germline ends. The CDR3 loop spans 10 amino acids. CDR3 sequence reads: CASLYGEAFF. The CDR3 DNA is TGTGCCAGCTTGTACGGTGAAGCTTTCTTT.

This clonotype was counted at least ten times. The gene calls are TRBV29-1 and TRBJ2-2; D is perhaps TRBD1 (6 bases). CDR1 is SQVTM, CDR2 ANQGSEA, per germline. The CDR3 is made up of 17 amino acids. V lost 2 bases and J lost 5, with 21 bases in between. CDR3 in amino acids: CSVETVAILGGTGELFF. CDR3 nucleotides: TGCAGCGTTGAAACGGTTGCGATACTAGGGGGAACCGGGGAGCTGTTTTTT.

This clonotype appeared many times. The chain carries TRBV29-1 and TRBJ2-2; the D is unclear. Germline V CDR1 and CDR2: SQVTM, ANQGSEA. V lost 2 bases and J lost 2, with 6 bases in between. The length of the CDR3 is 13 residues. CDR3 in DNA: TGCAGCGTTGAACAGGCTAACACCGGGGAGCTGTTTTTT. This sequence encodes CSVEQANTGELFF.

This chain links TRBV7-9 with TRBJ1-4; 9 bases are a match to TRBD1. CDR1 and CDR2 (germline): SEHNR, FQNEAQ (reference sequence). The CDR3 sequence is 13 residues long. Losses at the gene ends were 7 bases for V and 8 bases for J; bases not matched to a gene: 5. Written as DNA, the CDR3 is TGTGCCAGCACCCAAACAGGGGGCGAAAAACTGTTTTTT. It specifies CASTQTGGEKLFF.

V is TRBV20-1 and J is TRBJ1-2; perhaps TRBD1 as D (5 bases). Looked up from germline, CDR1 is DFQATT and CDR2 is SNEGSKA (reference sequence). The ends were cut back, 6 bases at V and 4 bases at J, with 12 bases in the middle. The CDR3 covers 12 residues. CDR3: CSAVQGTYGYTF. CDR3 nucleotides: TGCAGTGCAGTGCAGGGCACCTATGGCTACACCTTC.

The rearrangement joins TRBV4-2 to TRBJ2-3, with 13 positions matching TRBD2. Germline CDR1 and CDR2: LGHNA and YNFKEQ. V shed 2 bases, J shed 1 base, and the junction held 3 bases outside the gene matches. The CDR3 contains 17 residues. The CDR3, as DNA: TGTGCCAGCAGCCAATGGACTAGCGGGGGTCGCACAGATACGCAGTATTTT. Translating gives CASSQWTSGGRTDTQYF.

In this sample, this clonotype turned up many times. The chain couples TRBV20-1 to TRBJ2-7; perhaps D is TRBD1 or TRBD2 (5 bases each). CDR3 length equals 11 residues. V was pared by 4 bases and J by 8 bases, with 12 bases between. CDR1 is DFQATT and CDR2 is SNEGSKA in the germline V gene (reference sequence). In DNA, the CDR3 is TGCAGTGCTATGGGGACGCAGAAGCAGTACTTC. Protein sequence: CSAMGTQKQYF.

The rearrangement uses TRBV29-1 and TRBJ1-1; perhaps TRBD1 as D (5 bases). Germline V CDR1 and CDR2: SQVTM, ANQGSEA. This CDR3 comprises 12 residues. V was cut by 4 bases and J by 4 bases, with 10 bases left in between. CDR3 loop: CSVVGLPTEAFF. CDR3 sequence (DNA): TGCAGCGTTGTGGGGCTCCCCACTGAAGCTTTCTTT.

The gene calls are TRBV4-1 and TRBJ2-1; tentatively, D is TRBD1 (6 bases). The V end lost 3 bases, the J end lost 0 bases, and 15 bases lay between the germline ends. CDR1 MGHRA and CDR2 YSYEKL come from the germline V gene. The length of the CDR3 is 17 residues. The chain's CDR3 is CASSQSVQGSSYNEQFF. In DNA form, the CDR3 reads TGCGCCAGCAGCCAGAGCGTACAGGGAAGCTCCTACAATGAGCAGTTCTTC.

In nucleotides, the CDR3 is TGTGCCATCAGTGGGAATGAGGATCGTCCTTTTCGCTACGAGCAGTACTTC. Its protein product is CAISGNEDRPFRYEQYF. The chain joins TRBV10-3 to TRBJ2-7; D uncertain. This CDR3 contains 17 residues. Looked up from germline, CDR1 is ENHRY and CDR2 is SYGVKD. Between the trimmed V and J ends, which lost 4 bases and 3 bases, there was a span of 22 bases.